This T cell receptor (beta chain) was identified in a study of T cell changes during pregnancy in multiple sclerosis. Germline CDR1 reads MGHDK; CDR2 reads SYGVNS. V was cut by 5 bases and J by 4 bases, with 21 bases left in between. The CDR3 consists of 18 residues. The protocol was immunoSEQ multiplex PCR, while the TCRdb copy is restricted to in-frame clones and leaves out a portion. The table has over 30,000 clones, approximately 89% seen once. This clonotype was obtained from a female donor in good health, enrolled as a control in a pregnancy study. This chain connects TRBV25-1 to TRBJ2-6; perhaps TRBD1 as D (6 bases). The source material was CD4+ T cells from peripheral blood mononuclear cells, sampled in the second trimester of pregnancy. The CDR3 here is CASSHTQGRGSGANVLTF. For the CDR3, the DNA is TGTGCCAGCAGTCACACACAGGGCAGGGGCTCCGGGGCCAACGTCCTGACTTTC.